These 32 T cell receptor beta chains came from one sample sequenced in a study of blood T cell repertoires in COVID-19. TCRdb's table, derived via immunoSEQ multiplex PCR, lists solely in-frame clones and lacks some. Of about 130,000 clones in the sample, around 86% are singletons; the top ten hold roughly 30%. Sequenced: peripheral blood. The receptors were gathered from a woman aged 80 or older with acute or convalescent COVID-19.

The chain's CDR3 is CASSGTGSYNSPLHF. The CDR3 DNA reads as TGTGCCAGCAGCGGGACAGGGTCATATAATTCACCCCTCCACTTT. The chain joins TRBV27 to TRBJ1-6, with TRBD1 matching 9 bases. Losses at the gene ends were 6 bases for V and 4 bases for J; bases not matched to a gene: 4. In germline, CDR1 is MNHEY, CDR2 SMNVEV (reference sequence). This CDR3 contains 15 residues.

The gene calls are TRBV18 and TRBJ2-5; no reliable D call. Between the trimmed V and J ends, which lost 0 bases and 1 base, there was a span of 9 bases. In germline, CDR1 is KGHSH, CDR2 LQKENI. CDR3 size: 15 residues. For the CDR3, the DNA is TGTGCCAGCTCACCACCCGCACTCTCCCAAGAGACCCAGTACTTC. It yields the protein CASSPPALSQETQYF.

This chain connects TRBV6-1 to TRBJ2-3; D may be TRBD2 (5 bases). V shed 1 base and J shed 2 bases, with 16 bases lying between them. CDR3 length: 17 residues. Germline CDR1 MNHNS, CDR2 SASEGT. In DNA, the CDR3 is TGTGCCAGCAGTGAAGAAAGCAGGCGTCGGGACACAGATACGCAGTATTTT. As protein: CASSEESRRRDTDTQYF.

The rearrangement links TRBV5-1 to TRBJ2-1; 8 bases agree with TRBD2. J gave up 2 bases and V 5 bases, and 6 bases lay outside the gene matches. The CDR3 has 15 residues. CDR1 and CDR2 from the germline V gene are SGHRS and YFSETQ. CDR3 protein: CASRPGLDAYNEQFF. The CDR3, as DNA: TGCGCCAGCAGGCCGGGACTAGACGCCTACAATGAGCAGTTCTTC.

The chain uses TRBV10-3 and TRBJ2-1, with D maybe TRBD2 (6 bases). The CDR3 runs to 15 residues. V lost 7 bases, J lost 5 bases, and 18 bases lay in between. Germline CDR1 reads ENHRY; CDR2 reads SYGVKD. The CDR3 coding sequence is TGTGCCATCACTAAAACTAGCCGGGAAGACAATGAGCAGTTCTTC. It specifies CAITKTSREDNEQFF.

This clone was seen a handful of times. The chain uses TRBV2 and TRBJ1-2, with a tentative D call TRBD1 (5 bases). CDR1 and CDR2 from the germline V gene are SNHLY and FYNNEI. The CDR3 has 14 amino acids. The V gene lost 8 bases and the J gene lost 8 bases, with 21 bases spanning the gap. CDR3 sequence: CASGGDLLTWGYTF. The CDR3 region has the DNA TGTGCCAGCGGGGGGGATCTCCTAACTTGGGGCTACACCTTC.

V and J are TRBV18 and TRBJ1-6; D might be TRBD1 (5 bases). The CDR3 contains 16 residues. Germline V gene lookup returns CDR1 KGHSH and CDR2 LQKENI. V was trimmed by 3 bases and J by 7 bases, leaving 16 bases between them. CDR3 sequence reads: CASSPQVTGSNSPLHF. DNA for the CDR3: TGTGCCAGCTCACCCCAAGTCACAGGATCGAATTCACCCCTCCACTTT.

The chain employs TRBV18 and TRBJ2-5, with 7 bases matching TRBD2. This CDR3 region has 14 residues. The germline V gene encodes CDR1 KGHSH and CDR2 LQKENI. The V gene end was trimmed by 4 bases and the J gene end by 4 bases; junction bases not matched to a gene: 6. CDR3 in DNA: TGTGCCAGCTCACTGGGGACTACCGGAGAGACCCAGTACTTC. It yields the protein CASSLGTTGETQYF.

The chain couples TRBV5-1 to TRBJ2-1; 11 bases agree with TRBD2. The germline gives CDR1 SGHRS, CDR2 YFSETQ. The CDR3 runs to 14 residues. J gave up 10 bases and V 0 bases, and 3 bases lay outside the gene matches. The CDR3 DNA follows: TGCGCCAGCAGCTTGGTACTAGCGGGGGTGGAGCAGTTCTTC. This sequence encodes CASSLVLAGVEQFF.

This clone was counted a single time. The genes are TRBV2 and TRBJ1-6; 7 bases align to TRBD1. The junction had 6 bases not matched to a gene; V was cut back by 4 bases and J by 9 bases. Per the germline V gene, CDR1 is SNHLY and CDR2 is FYNNEI. The CDR3 covers 14 residues. The CDR3 DNA is TGTGCCAGCAGTGGAGACAGGGTGGGTTCACCCCTCCACTTT. It specifies CASSGDRVGSPLHF.

This clone was seen a handful of times. The V gene is TRBV7-9, the J gene TRBJ1-4; 10 nucleotides match TRBD1. V dropped 5 bases and J dropped 7; count of bases not matched to a gene: 7. Looked up from germline, CDR1 is SEHNR and CDR2 is FQNEAQ (reference sequence). The CDR3 runs 15 residues. The CDR3 spells CASSRTGGGGEKLFF. The CDR3 DNA follows: TGTGCCAGCAGCCGGACAGGGGGAGGAGGTGAAAAACTGTTTTTT.

The gene calls are TRBV5-1 and TRBJ2-5; 7 nucleotides line up with TRBD1. Trimming took 2 bases from V and 2 from J; bases not matched to a gene: 3. The germline V gene has CDR1 SGHRS and CDR2 YFSETQ. The CDR3 is 14 residues long. The CDR3 DNA is TGCGCCAGCAGCTTTCAGGACAGGCAAGAGACCCAGTACTTC. Amino acids: CASSFQDRQETQYF.

The chain has TRBV6-1 and TRBJ1-5, with D uncertain. The germline gives CDR1 MNHNS, CDR2 SASEGT. Trimming took off 1 base at V and 6 bases at J, with 10 bases between the two ends. The CDR3 loop spans 14 amino acids. The CDR3, as DNA: TGTGCCAGCAGTGAAGTATGGGAGGGTCAGCCCCAGCATTTT. This sequence encodes CASSEVWEGQPQHF.

V usage is TRBV5-1 and J usage is TRBJ2-5, with TRBD1 as a possible D gene (6 bases). Trimming removed 0 bases at V and 1 base at J, with 10 bases between. The CDR3 loop spans 15 amino acids. The germline CDR1 and CDR2 sequences are SGHRS and YFSETQ. CDR3 in DNA: TGCGCCAGCAGCTTGGTAGTGGGGGCCCAAGAGACCCAGTACTTC. Translated: CASSLVVGAQETQYF.

The chain carries TRBV5-3 and TRBJ2-2; TRBD1 might be the D (5 bases). TRBV5-3 is designated an ORF whose function remains uncertain. Trimming took 0 bases from V and 6 from J, leaving 15 bases between them. The CDR3 has 16 residues. The CDR3 DNA reads TGTGCCAGAAGCTTGGACCTTGGGGCTCCCCCCGGGGAGCTGTTTTTT. It encodes CARSLDLGAPPGELFF.

This chain links TRBV2 with TRBJ1-1, with D unclear. CDR1 SNHLY and CDR2 FYNNEI come from the germline V gene. This CDR3 has 15 residues. V was clipped by 1 base and J by 0 bases, with 9 bases between them. The CDR3 sequence is CASSEDGGMNTEAFF. DNA of the CDR3: TGTGCCAGCAGTGAAGATGGCGGGATGAACACTGAAGCTTTCTTT.

V and J are TRBV18 and TRBJ1-2; 7 bases agree with TRBD1. V was pared by 4 bases and J by 2 bases, with 4 bases of the junction left unmatched. The germline V gene encodes CDR1 KGHSH and CDR2 LQKENI. The CDR3 has 14 residues. CDR3 nucleotide sequence: TGTGCCAGCTCACAGGACAGGCAGAACTATGGCTACACCTTC. Protein sequence: CASSQDRQNYGYTF.

This chain joins TRBV5-1 and TRBJ1-1; D is ambiguous. This CDR3 contains 14 residues. Deletions cut 2 bases from V and 1 base from J, with 9 bases between. Per germline, CDR1 SGHRS and CDR2 YFSETQ. CDR3 nucleotide sequence: TGCGCCAGCAGCTTCAGCCGGGGGAACACTGAAGCTTTCTTT. Its protein is CASSFSRGNTEAFF.

J is TRBJ2-3 and V is TRBV4-2; 8 bases are a match to TRBD1. The CDR3 sequence is 18 residues long. Germline lookup yields CDR1 LGHNA and CDR2 YNFKEQ. V gave up 3 bases and J gave up 0 bases; unmatched junction bases: 11. Written as DNA, the CDR3 is TGTGCCAGCAGCCACCTATCGAGCCGGACAGGGAGCACAGATACGCAGTATTTT. Translating it yields CASSHLSSRTGSTDTQYF.

V usage is TRBV18 and J usage is TRBJ1-3; D remains ambiguous. CDR1 and CDR2 from the germline V gene are KGHSH and LQKENI. V lost 2 bases and J 8 bases, leaving 7 bases between the germline ends. This CDR3 has 12 residues. CDR3 bases: TGTGCCAGCTCACCAACAGATTACACCATATATTTT. Protein sequence: CASSPTDYTIYF.

This chain joins TRBV10-3 and TRBJ2-7, with D perhaps TRBD1 (6 bases). Germline CDR1 and CDR2: ENHRY and SYGVKD. The CDR3 consists of 14 residues. V lost 2 bases and J lost 5, with 13 bases in between. The CDR3 sequence: CAISEGQTSHEQYV. In DNA, the CDR3 is TGTGCCATCAGTGAGGGACAGACATCGCACGAGCAGTACGTC.

The CDR3: CSAAGNTEAFF. The CDR3 DNA reads TGCAGTGCCGCAGGTAACACTGAAGCTTTCTTT. V gene TRBV20-1 combines with J gene TRBJ1-1; D uncertain. The CDR3 totals 11 residues. V was cut by 6 bases and J by 2 bases, with 7 bases left in between. Per the germline V gene, CDR1 is DFQATT and CDR2 is SNEGSKA (reference sequence).

This chain connects TRBV3-1 (or the pseudogene TRBV3-2) to TRBJ2-3, with 9 bases aligning to TRBD2. Germline values: CDR1 LGHDT, CDR2 YNNKEL (reference sequence). The J segment lost 4 bases and the V segment lost 0 bases, leaving 5 bases of the junction unmatched. The CDR3 extends over 16 amino acids. The CDR3 nucleotides are TGTGCCAGCAGCCAAGATCCAGCGGGGGGATCAGATACGCAGTATTTT. Its translation is CASSQDPAGGSDTQYF.

As for this clone: This same CDR3 is encoded by further DNA sequences in the sample. The rearrangement uses TRBV5-1 and TRBJ1-3; TRBD1 might be the D (5 bases). The CDR3 runs 14 residues. Trimming left V 0 bases short and J 4 bases short, with 8 bases between. Germline CDR1 reads SGHRS; CDR2 reads YFSETQ. The CDR3 spells CASSLGQPGNTIYF. CDR3 nucleotide sequence: TGCGCCAGCAGCTTGGGACAGCCCGGAAACACCATATATTTT.

This clone was seen repeatedly, ten times or more. The rearrangement uses TRBV3-1 (or the pseudogene TRBV3-2) and TRBJ1-2; no clear D gene. Trimming removed 1 base at V and 6 bases at J, with 6 bases between. This CDR3 is 12 amino acids long. Germline CDR1 and CDR2: LGHDT and YNNKEL (reference sequence). CDR3 protein: CASSQVADGYTF. The CDR3 nucleotides are TGTGCCAGCAGCCAAGTGGCGGATGGCTACACCTTC.

CDR3 sequence reads: CASSAEDEQFF. The CDR3 DNA reads TGTGCCAGCAGCGCAGAAGATGAGCAGTTCTTC. The chain uses TRBV9 and TRBJ2-1; D remains unclear. CDR3 length: 11 amino acids. With 3 bases removed from V and 8 bases from J, the gap between germline ends came to 6 bases. Per germline, CDR1 SGDLS and CDR2 YYNGEE.

The chain is built from TRBV12-3 or TRBV12-4 and TRBJ1-6; D call uncertain. This CDR3 is built from 11 residues. Deletions cut 4 bases from V and 14 bases from J, with 9 bases between. The CDR3 DNA reads TGTGCCAGCAGTTCCCTCTTAGCCCTCCACTTT. The encoded protein is CASSSLLALHF.

J is TRBJ1-4 and V is TRBV5-4, with 7 bases matching TRBD1. CDR1 SGHNT and CDR2 YYREEE come from the germline V gene (reference sequence). With V trimmed by 0 bases and J by 6 bases, 5 bases remained unmatched. The CDR3 contains 15 residues. CDR3 nucleotides: TGTGCCAGCAGCTTGGGTAACAGGGGAGATGAAAAACTGTTTTTT. This encodes CASSLGNRGDEKLFF.

V usage is TRBV7-8 and J usage is TRBJ1-5, with D perhaps TRBD1 (5 bases). CDR3 length equals 16 residues. The germline V and J ends were trimmed by 5 bases and 5 bases, with 19 bases remaining between them. Per germline, CDR1 SGHVS and CDR2 FQNEAQ. CDR3 region: CASSTEAGHWDQPQHF. In nucleotides, the CDR3 is TGTGCCAGCAGCACAGAGGCAGGGCACTGGGATCAGCCCCAGCATTTT.

V is TRBV19 and J is TRBJ1-5; D ambiguous. CDR3 length: 14 residues. Trimming removed 1 base from V and 7 bases from J, with 11 bases in between. Germline assignment: CDR1 LNHDA and CDR2 SQIVND (reference sequence). The CDR3 DNA reads TGTGCCAGTAGTATAGTGGGCTCAGACCAGCCCCAGCATTTT. Its translation: CASSIVGSDQPQHF.

The J gene is TRBJ2-2, the V gene TRBV14; 9 bases fit TRBD1. CDR1 is SGHDN, CDR2 FVKESK, per germline. J was trimmed by 5 bases and V by 4 bases; bases with no gene match: 8. This CDR3 has 16 amino acids. Written as DNA, the CDR3 is TGTGCCAGCAGCCCAACAGGGGGCTGGGGGACCGGGGAGCTGTTTTTT. Translating it yields CASSPTGGWGTGELFF.

The V and J genes are TRBV27 and TRBJ1-6, with a possible D match to TRBD1 (5 bases). Germline CDR1 and CDR2: MNHEY and SMNVEV (reference sequence). V was clipped by 2 bases and J by 0 bases, with 14 bases between them. This CDR3 contains 18 residues. The CDR3 nucleotides read TGTGCCAGCAGTTTAGGTCAGGGATTGAGCTCCTATAATTCACCCCTCCACTTT. Its protein product is CASSLGQGLSSYNSPLHF.